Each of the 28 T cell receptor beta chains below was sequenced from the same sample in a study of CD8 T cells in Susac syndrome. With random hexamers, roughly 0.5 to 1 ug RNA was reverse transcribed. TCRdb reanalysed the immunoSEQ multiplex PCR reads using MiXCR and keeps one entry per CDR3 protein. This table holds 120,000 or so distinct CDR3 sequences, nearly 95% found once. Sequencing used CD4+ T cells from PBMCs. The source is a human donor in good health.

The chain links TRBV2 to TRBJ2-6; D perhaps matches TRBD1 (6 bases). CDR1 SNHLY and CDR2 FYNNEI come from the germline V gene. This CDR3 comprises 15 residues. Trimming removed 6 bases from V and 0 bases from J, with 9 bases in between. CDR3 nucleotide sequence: TGTGCCAGCAGGACAGGACTCTCTGGGGCCAACGTCCTGACTTTC. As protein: CASRTGLSGANVLTF.

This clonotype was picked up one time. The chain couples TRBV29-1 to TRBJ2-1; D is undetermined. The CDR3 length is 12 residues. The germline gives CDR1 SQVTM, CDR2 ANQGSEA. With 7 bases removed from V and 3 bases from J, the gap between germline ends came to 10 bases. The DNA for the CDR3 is TGCAGCGCCTATAGGGACTACAATGAGCAGTTCTTC. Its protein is CSAYRDYNEQFF.

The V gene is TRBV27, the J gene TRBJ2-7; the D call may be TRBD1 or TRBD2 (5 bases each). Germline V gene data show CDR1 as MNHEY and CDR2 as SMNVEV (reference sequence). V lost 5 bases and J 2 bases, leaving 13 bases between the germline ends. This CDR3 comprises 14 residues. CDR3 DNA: TGTGCCAGCAGTGTGGGGGAGCCCCCCTACGAGCAGTACTTC. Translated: CASSVGEPPYEQYF.

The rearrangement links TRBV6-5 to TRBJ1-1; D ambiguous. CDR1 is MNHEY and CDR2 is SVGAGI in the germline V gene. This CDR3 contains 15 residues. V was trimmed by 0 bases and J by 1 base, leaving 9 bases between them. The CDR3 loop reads CASSYSVVSNTEAFF. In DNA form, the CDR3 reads TGTGCCAGCAGTTACTCGGTAGTCTCGAACACTGAAGCTTTCTTT.

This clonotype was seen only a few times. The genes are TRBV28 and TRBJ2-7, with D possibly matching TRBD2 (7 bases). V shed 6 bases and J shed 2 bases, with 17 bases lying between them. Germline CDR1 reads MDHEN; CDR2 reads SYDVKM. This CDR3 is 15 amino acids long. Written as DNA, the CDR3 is TGTGCCAGCAGGGGGAGGGGGGGGTTGCCCTACGAGCAGTACTTC. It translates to CASRGRGGLPYEQYF.

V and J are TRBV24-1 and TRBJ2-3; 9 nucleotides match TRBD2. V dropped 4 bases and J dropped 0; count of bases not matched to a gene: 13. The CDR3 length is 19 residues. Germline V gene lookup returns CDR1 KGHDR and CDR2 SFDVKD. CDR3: CATSDPKTSGTSSTDTQYF. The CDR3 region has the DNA TGTGCCACCAGTGACCCTAAGACTAGCGGAACTTCTAGCACAGATACGCAGTATTTT.

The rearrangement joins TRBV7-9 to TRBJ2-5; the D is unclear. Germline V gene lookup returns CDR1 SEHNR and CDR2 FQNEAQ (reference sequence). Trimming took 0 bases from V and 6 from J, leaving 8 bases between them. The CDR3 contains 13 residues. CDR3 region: CASSLAHQKTQYF. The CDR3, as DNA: TGTGCCAGCAGCTTAGCGCATCAGAAGACCCAGTACTTC.

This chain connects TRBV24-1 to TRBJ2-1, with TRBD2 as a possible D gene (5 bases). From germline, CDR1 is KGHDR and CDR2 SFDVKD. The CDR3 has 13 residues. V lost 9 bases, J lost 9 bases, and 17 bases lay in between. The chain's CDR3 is CATSRTGIFEQFF. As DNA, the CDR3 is TGTGCCACCTCCCGGACGGGGATTTTTGAGCAGTTCTTC.

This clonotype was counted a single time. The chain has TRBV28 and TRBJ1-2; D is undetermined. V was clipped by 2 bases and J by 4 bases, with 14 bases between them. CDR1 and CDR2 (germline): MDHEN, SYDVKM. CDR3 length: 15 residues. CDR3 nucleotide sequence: TGTGCCAGCAGTTTAGGGCAAGCGAATACCTATGGCTACACCTTC. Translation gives CASSLGQANTYGYTF.

The DNA of the CDR3 is TGTGCCAGCAGTTTAACCTCCGGGGCTGAAGCTTTCTTT. It is translated as CASSLTSGAEAFF. This chain links TRBV28 with TRBJ1-1; D is unclear. CDR3 length: 13 residues. Germline CDR1 is MDHEN and CDR2 is SYDVKM. The V end lost 2 bases, the J end lost 6 bases, and 10 bases lay between the germline ends.

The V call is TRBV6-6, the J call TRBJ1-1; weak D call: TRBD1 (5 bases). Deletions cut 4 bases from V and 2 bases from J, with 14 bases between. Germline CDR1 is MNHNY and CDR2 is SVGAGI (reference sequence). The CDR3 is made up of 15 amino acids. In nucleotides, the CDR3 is TGTGCCAGCAGTTCACCTGGGGGGGTTAACACTGAAGCTTTCTTT. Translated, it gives CASSSPGGVNTEAFF.

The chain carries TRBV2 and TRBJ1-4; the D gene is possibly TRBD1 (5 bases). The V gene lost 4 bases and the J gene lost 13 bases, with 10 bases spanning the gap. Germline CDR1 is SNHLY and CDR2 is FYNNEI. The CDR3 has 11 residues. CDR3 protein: CASSVRALLFF. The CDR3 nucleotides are TGTGCCAGCAGTGTCAGGGCTTTACTGTTTTTT.

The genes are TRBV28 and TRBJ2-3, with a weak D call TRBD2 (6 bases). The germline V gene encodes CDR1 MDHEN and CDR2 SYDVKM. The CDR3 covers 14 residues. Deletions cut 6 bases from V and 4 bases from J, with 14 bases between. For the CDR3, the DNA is TGTGCCAGCAGCCCTCGGAGGGGAGCAGATACGCAGTATTTT. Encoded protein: CASSPRRGADTQYF.

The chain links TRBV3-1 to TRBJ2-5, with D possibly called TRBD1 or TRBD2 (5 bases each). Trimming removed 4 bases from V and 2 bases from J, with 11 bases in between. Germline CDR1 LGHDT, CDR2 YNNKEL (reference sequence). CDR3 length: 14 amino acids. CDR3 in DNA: TGTGCCAGCAGCCTTTCCAGGGAGCAAGAGACCCAGTACTTC. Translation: CASSLSREQETQYF.

Here the CDR3 DNA reads TGTGCCAGCAGTTTAAGAGCGTTCCAAGAGACCCAGTACTTC. Protein: CASSLRAFQETQYF. The J gene is TRBJ2-5, the V gene TRBV12-3 or TRBV12-4; D unclear. Trimming cost V 2 bases and J 1 base, with 8 bases left between them. The CDR3 runs to 14 residues.

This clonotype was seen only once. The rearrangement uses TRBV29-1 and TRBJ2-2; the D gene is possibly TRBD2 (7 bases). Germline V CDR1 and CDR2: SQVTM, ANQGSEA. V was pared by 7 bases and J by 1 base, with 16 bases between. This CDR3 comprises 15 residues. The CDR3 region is CSALGGAENTGELFF. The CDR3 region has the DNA TGCAGCGCCCTAGGGGGGGCAGAGAACACCGGGGAGCTGTTTTTT.

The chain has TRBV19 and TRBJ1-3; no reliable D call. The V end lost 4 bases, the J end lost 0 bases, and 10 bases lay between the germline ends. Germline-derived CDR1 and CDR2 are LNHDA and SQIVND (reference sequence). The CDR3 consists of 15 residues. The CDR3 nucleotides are TGTGCCAGTAGTACCCGGACCGTCTCTGGAAACACCATATATTTT. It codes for CASSTRTVSGNTIYF.

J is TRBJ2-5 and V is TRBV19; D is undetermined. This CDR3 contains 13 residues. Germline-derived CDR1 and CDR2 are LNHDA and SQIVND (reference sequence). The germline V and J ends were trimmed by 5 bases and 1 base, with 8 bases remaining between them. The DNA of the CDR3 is TGTGCCAGTAGTCCCATCTTCCAAGAGACCCAGTACTTC. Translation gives CASSPIFQETQYF.

CDR3 sequence: CASLDRVGTEAFF. CDR3 bases: TGTGCCAGTTTGGACAGGGTCGGCACTGAAGCTTTCTTT. The rearrangement uses TRBV12-3 or TRBV12-4 and TRBJ1-1, with TRBD1 matching over 8 bases. This CDR3 has 13 residues. V shed 9 bases, J shed 4 bases, and the junction held 7 bases outside the gene matches.

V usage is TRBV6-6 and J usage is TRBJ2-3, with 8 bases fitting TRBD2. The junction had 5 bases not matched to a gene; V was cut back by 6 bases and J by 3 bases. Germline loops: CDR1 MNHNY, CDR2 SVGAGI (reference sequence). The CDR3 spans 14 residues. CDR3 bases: TGTGCCAGCAGACGGGAGGGGGGGACAGATACGCAGTATTTT. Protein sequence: CASRREGGTDTQYF.

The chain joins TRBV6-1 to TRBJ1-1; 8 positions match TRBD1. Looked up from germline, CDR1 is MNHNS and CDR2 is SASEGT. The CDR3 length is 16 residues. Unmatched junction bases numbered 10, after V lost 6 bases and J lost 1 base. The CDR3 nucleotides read TGTGCCAGCAGAGGACAGGGATTTAGCCAGAACACTGAAGCTTTCTTT. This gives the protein CASRGQGFSQNTEAFF.

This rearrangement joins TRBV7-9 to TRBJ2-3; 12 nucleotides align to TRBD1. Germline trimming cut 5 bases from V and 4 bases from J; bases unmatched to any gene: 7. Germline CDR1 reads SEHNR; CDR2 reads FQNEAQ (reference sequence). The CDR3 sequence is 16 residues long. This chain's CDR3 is CASSPRDRGRADTQYF. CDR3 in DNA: TGTGCCAGCAGCCCCAGGGACAGGGGGCGCGCAGATACGCAGTATTTT.

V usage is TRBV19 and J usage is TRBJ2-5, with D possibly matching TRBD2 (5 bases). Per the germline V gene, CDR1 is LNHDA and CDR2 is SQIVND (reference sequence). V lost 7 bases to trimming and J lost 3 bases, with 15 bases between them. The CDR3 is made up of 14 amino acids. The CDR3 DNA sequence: TGTGCCAGTAAATCCCAACTAGTTGAAGAGACCCAGTACTTC. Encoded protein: CASKSQLVEETQYF.

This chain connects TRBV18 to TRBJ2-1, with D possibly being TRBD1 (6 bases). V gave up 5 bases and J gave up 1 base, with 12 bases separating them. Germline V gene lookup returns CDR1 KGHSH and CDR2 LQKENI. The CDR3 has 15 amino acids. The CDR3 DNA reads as TGTGCCAGCTCATCACAGGGTTTGTCCTACAATGAGCAGTTCTTC. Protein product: CASSSQGLSYNEQFF. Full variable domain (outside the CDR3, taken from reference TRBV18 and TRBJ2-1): NAGVMQNPRHLVRRRGQEARLRCSPMKGHSHVYWYRQLPEEGLKFMVYLQKENIIDESGMPKERFSAEFPKEGPSILRIQQVVRGDSAAYFCASSSQGLSYNEQFFGPGTRLTVL.

The CDR3 is CASSLLGPGNTIYF. The CDR3 nucleotides read TGTGCCAGCAGCCTTTTAGGCCCTGGAAACACCATATATTTT. V usage is TRBV3-1 and J usage is TRBJ1-3; the D is unclear. The V end lost 4 bases, the J end lost 2 bases, and 9 bases lay between the germline ends. In germline, CDR1 is LGHDT, CDR2 YNNKEL (reference sequence). The CDR3 loop spans 14 amino acids.

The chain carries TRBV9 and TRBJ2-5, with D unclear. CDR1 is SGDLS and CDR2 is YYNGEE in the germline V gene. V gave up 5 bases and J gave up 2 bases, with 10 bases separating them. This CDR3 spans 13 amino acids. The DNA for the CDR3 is TGTGCCAGCAGTGTCGGTCCGCAAGAGACCCAGTACTTC. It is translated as CASSVGPQETQYF.

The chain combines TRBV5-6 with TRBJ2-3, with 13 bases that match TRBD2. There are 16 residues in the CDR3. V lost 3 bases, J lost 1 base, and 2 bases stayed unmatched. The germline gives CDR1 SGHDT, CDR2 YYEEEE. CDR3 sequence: CASSWGLAGRTDTQYF. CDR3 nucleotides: TGTGCCAGCAGCTGGGGACTAGCGGGACGCACAGATACGCAGTATTTT.

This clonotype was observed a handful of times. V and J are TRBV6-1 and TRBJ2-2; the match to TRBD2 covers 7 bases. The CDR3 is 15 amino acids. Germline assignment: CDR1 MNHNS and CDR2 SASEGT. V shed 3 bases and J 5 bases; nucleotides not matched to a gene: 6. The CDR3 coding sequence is TGTGCCAGCAGTGAGGGCGGGAGTAGGACCGGGGAGCTGTTTTTT. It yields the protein CASSEGGSRTGELFF.